This record covers a single T cell receptor (beta chain). The investigators split CD4+ cells into a CD45RA+ naive subset and a CD45RA-negative memory subset. Trimming at V came to 0 bases and at J to 2 bases, leaving 3 bases not matched to a gene. Germline values: CDR1 SGHNT, CDR2 YYREEE (reference sequence). This CDR3 is built from 15 residues. This sample stems from a study of shared clonotypes between healthy human individuals. Study details: The plates for each donor numbered three CD4 naive, three CD4 memory, two CD8 naive and one CD8 memory.

Assay used: immunoSEQ multiplex PCR; TCRdb lists only in-frame clones, some missing. Of about 2.5 million clones detected, 85% to 95% appear once; the ten largest clones hold approximately 0.41%. The sample comprised naive CD4+ T cells from PBMCs. Subset defined: CD45RA+ positively selected. The clonotype comes from a young man in good health. Some clones in this sample may be carry-over from other donors' samples. The chain has TRBV5-4 and TRBJ2-5; 8 bases are a match to TRBD1. CDR3 nucleotides: TGTGCCAGCAGCTTGGCAGGGGGCCGACAAGAGACCCAGTACTTC. It specifies CASSLAGGRQETQYF.